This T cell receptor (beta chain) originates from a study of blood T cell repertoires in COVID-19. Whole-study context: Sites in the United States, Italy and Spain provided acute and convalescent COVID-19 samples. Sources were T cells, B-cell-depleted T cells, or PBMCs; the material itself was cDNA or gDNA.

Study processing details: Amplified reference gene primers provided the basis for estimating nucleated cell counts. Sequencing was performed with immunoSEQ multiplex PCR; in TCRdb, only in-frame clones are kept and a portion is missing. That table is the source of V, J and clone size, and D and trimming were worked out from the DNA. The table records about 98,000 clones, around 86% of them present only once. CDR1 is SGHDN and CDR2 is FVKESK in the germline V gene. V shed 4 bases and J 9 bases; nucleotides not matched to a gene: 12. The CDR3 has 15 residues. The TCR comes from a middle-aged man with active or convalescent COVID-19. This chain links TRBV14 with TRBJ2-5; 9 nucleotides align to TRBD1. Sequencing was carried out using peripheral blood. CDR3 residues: CASSPGTGTGWAQYF. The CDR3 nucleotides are TGTGCCAGCAGCCCTGGGACAGGGACGGGCTGGGCCCAGTACTTC.